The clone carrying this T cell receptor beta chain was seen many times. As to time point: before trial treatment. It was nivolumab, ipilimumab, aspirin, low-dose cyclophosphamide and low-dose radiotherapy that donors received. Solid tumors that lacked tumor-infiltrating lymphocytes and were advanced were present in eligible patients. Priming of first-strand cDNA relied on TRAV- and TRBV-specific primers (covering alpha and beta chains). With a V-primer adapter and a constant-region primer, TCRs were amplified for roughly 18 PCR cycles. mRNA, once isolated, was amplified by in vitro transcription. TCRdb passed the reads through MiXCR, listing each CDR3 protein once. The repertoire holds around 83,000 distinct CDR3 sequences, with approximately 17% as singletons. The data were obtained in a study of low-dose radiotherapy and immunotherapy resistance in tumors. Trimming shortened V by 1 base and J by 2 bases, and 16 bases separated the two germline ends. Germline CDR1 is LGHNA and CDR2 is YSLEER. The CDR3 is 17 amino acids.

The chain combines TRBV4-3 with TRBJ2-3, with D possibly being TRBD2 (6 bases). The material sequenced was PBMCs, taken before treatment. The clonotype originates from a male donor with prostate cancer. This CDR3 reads CASSQGRAARDTDTQYF. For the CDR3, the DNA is TGCGCCAGCAGCCAAGGGAGGGCAGCCCGAGACACAGATACGCAGTATTTT.